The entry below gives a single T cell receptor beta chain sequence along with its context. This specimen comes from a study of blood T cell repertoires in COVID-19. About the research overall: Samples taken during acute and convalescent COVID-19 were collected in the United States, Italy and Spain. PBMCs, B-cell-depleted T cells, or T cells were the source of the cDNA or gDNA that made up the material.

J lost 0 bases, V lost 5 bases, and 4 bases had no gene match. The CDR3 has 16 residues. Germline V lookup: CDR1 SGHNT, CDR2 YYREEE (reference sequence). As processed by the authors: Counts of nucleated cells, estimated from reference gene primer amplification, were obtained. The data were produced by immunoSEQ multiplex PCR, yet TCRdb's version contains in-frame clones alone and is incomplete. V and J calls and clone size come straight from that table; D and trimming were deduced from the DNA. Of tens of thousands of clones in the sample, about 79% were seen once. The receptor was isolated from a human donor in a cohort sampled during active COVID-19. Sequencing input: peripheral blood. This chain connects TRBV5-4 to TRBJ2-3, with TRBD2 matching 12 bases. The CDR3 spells CASRPGLAGSTDTQYF. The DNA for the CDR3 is TGTGCCAGCAGACCCGGACTAGCGGGAAGCACAGATACGCAGTATTTT.